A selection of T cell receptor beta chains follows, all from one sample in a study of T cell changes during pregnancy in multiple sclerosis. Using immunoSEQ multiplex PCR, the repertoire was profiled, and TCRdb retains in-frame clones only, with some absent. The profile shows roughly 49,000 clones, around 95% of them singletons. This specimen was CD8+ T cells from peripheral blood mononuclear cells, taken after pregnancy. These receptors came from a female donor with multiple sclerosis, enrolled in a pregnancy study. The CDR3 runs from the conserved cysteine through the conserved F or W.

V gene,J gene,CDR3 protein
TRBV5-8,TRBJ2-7,CASSLGLDIPYEQYF
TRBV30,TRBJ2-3,CAWMGTGSSTDTQYF
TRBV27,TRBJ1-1,CASSSIDRNTEAFF
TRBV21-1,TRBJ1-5,CASSQREYVDQPQHF
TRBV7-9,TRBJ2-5,CASSLEGVQETQYF
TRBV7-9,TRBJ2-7,CASSRGSYEQYF
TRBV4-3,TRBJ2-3,CASSQMDRGEDTQYF
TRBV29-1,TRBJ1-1,CSLVLNTEAFF
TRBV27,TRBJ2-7,CASSYQGSYEQYF
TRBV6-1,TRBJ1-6,CASSEGQGSFNSPLHF
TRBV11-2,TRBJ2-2,CASSRGGNTGELFF
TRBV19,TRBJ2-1,CASSILAEYNEQFF
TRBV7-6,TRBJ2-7,CASSSGTHYEQYF
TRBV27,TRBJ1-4,CASTFRGGFGEKLFF
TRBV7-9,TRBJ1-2,CASSRKTGDGYTF
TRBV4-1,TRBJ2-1,CASSQEGAGGFLNEQFF
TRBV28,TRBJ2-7,CASSPDRGTNEQYF
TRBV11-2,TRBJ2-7,CASREYYYEQYF
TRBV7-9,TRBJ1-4,CASSHGQAFNEKLFF
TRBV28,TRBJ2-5,CASSLLSEQETQYF
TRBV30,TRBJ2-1,CAWSMTTPGHEQFF
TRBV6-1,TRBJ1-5,CASSETGTNQPQHF
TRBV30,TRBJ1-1,CAWSGSVMDTEAFF
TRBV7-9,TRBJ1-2,CASSFGGTDGYTF
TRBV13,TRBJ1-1,CASSQGVTEAFF
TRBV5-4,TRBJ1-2,CASSLDRAFNYGYTF
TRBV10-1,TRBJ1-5,CASCWSSNQPQHF
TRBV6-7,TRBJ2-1,CASSSSGDYNEQFF
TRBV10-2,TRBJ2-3,CASRGLAKADTQYF
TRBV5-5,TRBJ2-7,CASSPWWTSGTDSYEQYF
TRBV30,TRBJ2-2,CAWSRREGDTGELFF
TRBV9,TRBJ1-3,CASSARGGRGNTIYF
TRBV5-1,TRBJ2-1,CASSLGSSGRIDNEQFF
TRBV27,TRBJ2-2,CASSFLSTGELFF
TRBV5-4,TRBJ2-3,CASSLRRTSYDTQYF
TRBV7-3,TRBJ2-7,CASSLIGGGLYEQYF
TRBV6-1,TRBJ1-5,CASSDGGQWNQPQHF
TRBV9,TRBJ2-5,CASSPRLGTQYF
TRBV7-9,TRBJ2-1,CASSSGGGIEQFF
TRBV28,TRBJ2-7,CASSSTTGQGLYEQYF
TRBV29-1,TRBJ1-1,CSVAHPQAFF
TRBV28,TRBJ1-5,CASSETGNQPQHF
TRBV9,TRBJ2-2,CASSVEGGANTGELFF
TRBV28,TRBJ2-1,CASSLSWTSGRFEQFF
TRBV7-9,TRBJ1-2,CASSPRAPDRGNDNYGYTF
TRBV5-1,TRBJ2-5,CASSFKETQYF
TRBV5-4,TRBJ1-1,CASSSFDIVEAFF
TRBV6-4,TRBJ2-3,CASSELAGSTDTQYF
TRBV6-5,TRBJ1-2,CASSGGRGDGYTF
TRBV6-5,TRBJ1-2,CASSYAGMVDYGYTF
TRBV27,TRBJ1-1,CATYTGFGTEAFF
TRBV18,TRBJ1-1,CASSPGQGRHTEAFF
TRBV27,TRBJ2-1,CASIDFFVSSSSYNEQFF
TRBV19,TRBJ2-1,CASSPGSGPLVEQFF
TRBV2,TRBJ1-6,CASSIGQGPALHF
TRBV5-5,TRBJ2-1,CASPGGYNEQFF
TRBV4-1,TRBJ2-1,CASSQAGDEQFF
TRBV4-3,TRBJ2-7,CASSSGRGYEQYF
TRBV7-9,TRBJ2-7,CASSFQGDEQYF
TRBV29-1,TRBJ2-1,CSVQGIAGGPNEQFF